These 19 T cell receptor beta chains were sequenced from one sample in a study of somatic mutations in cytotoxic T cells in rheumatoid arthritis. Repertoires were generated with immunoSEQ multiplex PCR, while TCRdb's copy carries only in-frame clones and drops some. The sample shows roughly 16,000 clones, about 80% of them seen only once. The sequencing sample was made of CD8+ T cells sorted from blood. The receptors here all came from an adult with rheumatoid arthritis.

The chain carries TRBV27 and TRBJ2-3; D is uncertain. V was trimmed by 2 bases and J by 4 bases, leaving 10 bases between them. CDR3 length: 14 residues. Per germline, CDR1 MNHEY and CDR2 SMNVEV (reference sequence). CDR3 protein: CASSLKVYPDTQYF. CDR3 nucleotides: TGTGCCAGCAGTTTAAAGGTGTACCCAGATACGCAGTATTTT.

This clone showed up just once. In nucleotides, the CDR3 is TGTGCCAGTAGTCATCGGGCTGCTAGCACAGATACGCAGTATTTT. This encodes CASSHRAASTDTQYF. The chain is built from TRBV19 and TRBJ2-3; D is undetermined. Germline V gives CDR1 LNHDA, CDR2 SQIVND (reference sequence). Trimming took off 5 bases at V and 0 bases at J, with 12 bases between the two ends. The CDR3 extends over 15 amino acids.

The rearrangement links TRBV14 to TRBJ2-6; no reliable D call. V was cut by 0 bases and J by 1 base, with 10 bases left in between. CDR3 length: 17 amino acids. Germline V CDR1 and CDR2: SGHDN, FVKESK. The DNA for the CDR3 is TGTGCCAGCAGCCAAGATGAAGGACCGTCTGGGGCCAACGTCCTGACTTTC. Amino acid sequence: CASSQDEGPSGANVLTF.

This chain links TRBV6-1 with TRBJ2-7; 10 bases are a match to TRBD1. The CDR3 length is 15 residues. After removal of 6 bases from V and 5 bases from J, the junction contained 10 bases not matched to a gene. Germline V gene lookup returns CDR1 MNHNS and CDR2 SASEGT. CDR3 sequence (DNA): TGTGCCAGCAGCCTCGTCGGGACAGGGGACGACGAGCAGTACGTC. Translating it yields CASSLVGTGDDEQYV.

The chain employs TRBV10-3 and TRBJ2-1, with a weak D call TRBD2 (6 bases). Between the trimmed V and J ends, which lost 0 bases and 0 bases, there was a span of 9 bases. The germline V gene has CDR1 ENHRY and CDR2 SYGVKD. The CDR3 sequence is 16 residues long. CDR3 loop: CAISESGGGSYNEQFF. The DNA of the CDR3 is TGTGCCATCAGTGAGTCGGGGGGTGGCTCCTACAATGAGCAGTTCTTC.

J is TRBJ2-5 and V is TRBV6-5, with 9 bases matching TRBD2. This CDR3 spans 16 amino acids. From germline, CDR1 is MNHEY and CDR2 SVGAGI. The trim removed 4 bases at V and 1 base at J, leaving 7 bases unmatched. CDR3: CASSSFPSGAQETQYF. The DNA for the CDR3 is TGTGCCAGCAGTTCATTTCCTAGCGGGGCCCAAGAGACCCAGTACTTC.

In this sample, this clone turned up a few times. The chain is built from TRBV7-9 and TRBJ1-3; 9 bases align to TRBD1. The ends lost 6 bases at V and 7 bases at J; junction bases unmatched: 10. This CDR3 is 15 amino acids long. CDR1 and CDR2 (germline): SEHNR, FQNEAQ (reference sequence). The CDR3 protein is CASRGQGIEGNTIYF. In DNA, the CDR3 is TGTGCCAGCAGGGGACAGGGAATCGAGGGGAACACCATATATTTT.

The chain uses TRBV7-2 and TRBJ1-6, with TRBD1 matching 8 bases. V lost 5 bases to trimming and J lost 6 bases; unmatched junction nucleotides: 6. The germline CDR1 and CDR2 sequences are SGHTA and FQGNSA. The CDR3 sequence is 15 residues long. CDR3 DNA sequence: TGTGCCAGCAGCCAACAGGGGGGTGGTAATTCACCCCTCCACTTT. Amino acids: CASSQQGGGNSPLHF.

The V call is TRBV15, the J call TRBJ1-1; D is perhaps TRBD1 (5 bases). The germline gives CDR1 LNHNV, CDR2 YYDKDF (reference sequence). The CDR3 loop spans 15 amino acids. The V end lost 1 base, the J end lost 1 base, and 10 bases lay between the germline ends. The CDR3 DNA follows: TGTGCCACCAGCAGAGGCAGGGTAAGGAACACTGAAGCTTTCTTT. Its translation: CATSRGRVRNTEAFF.

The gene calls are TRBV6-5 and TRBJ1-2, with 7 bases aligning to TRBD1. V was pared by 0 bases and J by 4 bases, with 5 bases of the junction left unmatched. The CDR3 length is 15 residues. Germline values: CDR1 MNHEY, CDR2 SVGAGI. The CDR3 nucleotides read TGTGCCAGCAGTTACTCCGAGGGGGCCGGCTATGGCTACACCTTC. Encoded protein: CASSYSEGAGYGYTF.

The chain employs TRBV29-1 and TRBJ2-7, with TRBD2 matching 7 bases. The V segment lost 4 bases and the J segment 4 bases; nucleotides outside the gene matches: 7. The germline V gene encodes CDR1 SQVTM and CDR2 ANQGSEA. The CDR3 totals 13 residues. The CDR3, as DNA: TGCAGCGTTGCGCGGGGGAGCGGGTACGAGCAGTACTTC. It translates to CSVARGSGYEQYF.

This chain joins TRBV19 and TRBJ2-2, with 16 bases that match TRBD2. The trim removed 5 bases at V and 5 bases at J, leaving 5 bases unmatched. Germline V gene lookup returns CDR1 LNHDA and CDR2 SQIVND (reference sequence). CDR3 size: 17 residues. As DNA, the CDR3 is TGTGCCAGTAGTGTGGGGACTAGCGGGGGGGCGACCGGGGAGCTGTTTTTT. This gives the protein CASSVGTSGGATGELFF.

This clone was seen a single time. The CDR3 loop is CASSIWGADGYTF. The CDR3 DNA reads as TGTGCCAGTAGTATTTGGGGGGCGGATGGCTACACCTTC. The chain recombines TRBV19 with TRBJ1-2; D may be TRBD1 (6 bases). From germline, CDR1 is LNHDA and CDR2 SQIVND (reference sequence). The V gene lost 3 bases and the J gene lost 6 bases, with 11 bases spanning the gap. The CDR3 length is 13 residues.

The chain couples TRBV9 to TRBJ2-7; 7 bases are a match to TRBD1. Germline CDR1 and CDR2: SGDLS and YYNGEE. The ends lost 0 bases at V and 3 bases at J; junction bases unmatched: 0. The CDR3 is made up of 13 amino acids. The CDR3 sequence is CASSVDRGYEQYF. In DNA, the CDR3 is TGTGCCAGCAGCGTAGACAGGGGCTACGAGCAGTACTTC.

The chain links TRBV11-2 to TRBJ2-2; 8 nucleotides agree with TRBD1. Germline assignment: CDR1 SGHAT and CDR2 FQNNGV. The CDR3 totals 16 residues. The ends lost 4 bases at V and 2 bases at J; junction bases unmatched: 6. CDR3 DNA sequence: TGTGCCAGCAGCTCTGACAGGGGTCATAACACCGGGGAGCTGTTTTTT. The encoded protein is CASSSDRGHNTGELFF.

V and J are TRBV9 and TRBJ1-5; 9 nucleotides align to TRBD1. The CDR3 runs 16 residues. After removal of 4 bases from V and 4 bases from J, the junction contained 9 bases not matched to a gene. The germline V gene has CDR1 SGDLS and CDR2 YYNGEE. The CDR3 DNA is TGTGCCAGCAGCCCCGGGACAGGGAGTTTTAATCAGCCCCAGCATTTT. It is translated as CASSPGTGSFNQPQHF.

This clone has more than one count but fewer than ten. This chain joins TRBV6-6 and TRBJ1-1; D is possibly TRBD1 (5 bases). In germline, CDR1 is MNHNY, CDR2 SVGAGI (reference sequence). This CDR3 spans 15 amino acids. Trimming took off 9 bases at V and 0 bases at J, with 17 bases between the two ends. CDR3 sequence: CASTPSGGMNTEAFF. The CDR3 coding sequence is TGTGCCAGTACACCTTCGGGGGGGATGAACACTGAAGCTTTCTTT.

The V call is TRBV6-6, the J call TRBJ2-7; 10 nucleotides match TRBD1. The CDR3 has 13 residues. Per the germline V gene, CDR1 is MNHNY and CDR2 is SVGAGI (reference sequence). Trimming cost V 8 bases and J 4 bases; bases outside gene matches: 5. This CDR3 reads CASGPGQGYEQYF. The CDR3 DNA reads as TGTGCCAGCGGACCGGGACAGGGGTACGAGCAGTACTTC.

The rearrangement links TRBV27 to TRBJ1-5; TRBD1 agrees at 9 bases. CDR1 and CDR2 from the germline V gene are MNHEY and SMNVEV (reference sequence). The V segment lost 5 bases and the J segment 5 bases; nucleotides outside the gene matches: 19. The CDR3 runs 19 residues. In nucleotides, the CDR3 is TGTGCCAGCAGTACGACCGGGACAGGGTCTCTAGCGAGGGATCAGCCCCAGCATTTT. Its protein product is CASSTTGTGSLARDQPQHF.